The text below deals with one T cell receptor beta chain. The antigen remains undetermined. Here immunoSEQ multiplex PCR was the method, and the copy in TCRdb shows in-frame clones only, minus some. The data show some 170,000 clones, with about 87% seen just once and about 4.1% held by the top ten. This sample stems from a study of T cell responses to AZD1222 COVID-19 vaccine. Findings and caveats of the study: None of the repertoires were sampled until the peak T cell response had passed. White British ancestry dominated among donors, who included more females, and clonal diversity was possibly underestimated. Vaccine-associated CD4 TCRs spanned spike, dominant at 160-218 and 743-854.

The source of this sequence is an adult who received the MenACWY meningococcal vaccine as a control. Sequenced material: peripheral blood, taken 28 days after the second dose of the MenACWY control vaccine.

CDR3 bases: TGTGCCAGCAGCGATTTCGGGGAGAGGCATGGCTACACCTTC. Amino acids: CASSDFGERHGYTF. V gene TRBV7-2 combines with J gene TRBJ1-2; the D is unclear. Trimming took 5 bases from V and 6 from J, leaving 16 bases between them. In germline, CDR1 is SGHTA, CDR2 FQGNSA. The CDR3 extends over 14 amino acids.